Sequencing of this TCR beta chain was carried out in a study of shared clonotypes between healthy human individuals. Overall study: There were three CD4 naive, three CD4 memory, two CD8 naive and one CD8 memory plates per donor. Study conclusions and caveats: All-four-donor shared clonotypes had higher generation probabilities than non-shared clonotypes did. Sharing across four donors was seen in roughly 5.2% of naive CD4 clonotypes.

The assay was immunoSEQ multiplex PCR, and TCRdb's table has in-frame clones only and misses some. The sample consists of 2 million to 2.5 million clones, just under 95% of them appearing once. Germline lookup yields CDR1 SGHDT and CDR2 YYEEEE. This CDR3 comprises 16 residues. The V gene lost 6 bases and the J gene lost 2 bases, with 19 bases spanning the gap. To note about this clone: Its specificity is unknown.

This TCR was recovered from a man younger than 35 in good health. Some clones in this sample may be carry-over from other donors' samples. Sequenced material: naive CD4+ T cells from PBMCs. The subset here: CD45RA+ positively selected. This rearrangement joins TRBV5-6 to TRBJ2-3, with TRBD2 as a possible D gene (6 bases). This CDR3 is CASNTWGLGYTDTQYF. For the CDR3, the DNA is TGTGCCAGCAACACTTGGGGACTGGGATACACAGATACGCAGTATTTT.